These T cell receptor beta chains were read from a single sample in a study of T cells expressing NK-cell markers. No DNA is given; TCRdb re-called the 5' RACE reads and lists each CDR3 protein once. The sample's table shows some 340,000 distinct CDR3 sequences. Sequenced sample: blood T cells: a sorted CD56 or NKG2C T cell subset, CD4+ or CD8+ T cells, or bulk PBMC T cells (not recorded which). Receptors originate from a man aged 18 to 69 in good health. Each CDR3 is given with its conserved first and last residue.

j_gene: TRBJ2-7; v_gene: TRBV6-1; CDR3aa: CASRKGQGSYEQYF
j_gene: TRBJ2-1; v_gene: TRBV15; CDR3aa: CATSKVRTTNEQFF
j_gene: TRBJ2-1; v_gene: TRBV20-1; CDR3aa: CSAPSPGANYNEQFF
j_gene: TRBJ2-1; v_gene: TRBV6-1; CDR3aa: CASGQRGSYNEQFF
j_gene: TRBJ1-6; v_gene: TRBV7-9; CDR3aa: CASSLAGGSLRPPTLHF
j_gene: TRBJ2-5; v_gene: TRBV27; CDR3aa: CASSQGLARETQYF
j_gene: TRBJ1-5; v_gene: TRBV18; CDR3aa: CASSPRSGSSNQPQHF
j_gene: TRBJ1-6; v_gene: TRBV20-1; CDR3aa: CSAAGLGNSPLHF
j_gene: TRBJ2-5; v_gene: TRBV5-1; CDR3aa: CASSLAVGQETQYF
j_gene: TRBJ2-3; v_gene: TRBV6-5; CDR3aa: CASSYSIAGTQYF
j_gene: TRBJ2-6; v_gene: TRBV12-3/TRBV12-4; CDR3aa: CASRHTGPGANVLTF
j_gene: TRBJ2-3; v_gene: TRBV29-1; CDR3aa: CSANRLAGGTTDTQYF
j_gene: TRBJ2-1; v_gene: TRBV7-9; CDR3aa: CASSLGGGKEQFF
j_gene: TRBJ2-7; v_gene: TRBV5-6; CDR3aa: CASSLYPDRGYEQYF
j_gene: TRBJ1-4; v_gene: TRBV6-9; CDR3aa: CASTNFDRGNEKLFF
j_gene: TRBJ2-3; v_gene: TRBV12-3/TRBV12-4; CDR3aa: CASSPSGLAGGTDTQYF
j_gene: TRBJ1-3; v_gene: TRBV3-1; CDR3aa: CASSPLKGRGNTIYF
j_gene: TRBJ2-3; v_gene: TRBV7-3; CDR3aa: CASSPGGLAGDTQYF
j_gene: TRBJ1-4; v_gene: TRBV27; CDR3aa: CASSRREATNEKLFF
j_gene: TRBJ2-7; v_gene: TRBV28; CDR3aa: CASSFDRDNEQYF
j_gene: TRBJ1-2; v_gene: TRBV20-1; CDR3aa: CSARFRGTENGYTF
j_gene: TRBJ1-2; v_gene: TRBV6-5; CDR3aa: CASSYTTASYGYTF
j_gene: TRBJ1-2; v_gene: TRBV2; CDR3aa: CASTGDKTRTYGYTF
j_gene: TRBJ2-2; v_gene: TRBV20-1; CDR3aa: CSARDFKRGGAGELFF
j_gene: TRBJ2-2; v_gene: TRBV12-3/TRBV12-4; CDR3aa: CASRGLGGREELFF
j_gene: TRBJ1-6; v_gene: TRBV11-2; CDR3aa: CASSFEGASNSPLHF
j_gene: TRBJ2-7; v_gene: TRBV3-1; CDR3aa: CASSGRQFSYEQYF
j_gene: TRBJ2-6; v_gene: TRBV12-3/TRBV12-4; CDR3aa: CASSLGQGVSGANVLTF
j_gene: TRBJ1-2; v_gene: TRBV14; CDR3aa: CASSLGTYGYTF
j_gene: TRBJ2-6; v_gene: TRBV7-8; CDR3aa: CASSLASGHLSGANVLTF
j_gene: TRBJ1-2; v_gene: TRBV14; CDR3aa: CASSRYGTWLSYTF
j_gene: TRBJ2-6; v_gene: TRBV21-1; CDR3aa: CASSKAGRTNVLTF
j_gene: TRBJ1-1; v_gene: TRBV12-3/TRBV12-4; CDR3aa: CASSYTGLTEAFF
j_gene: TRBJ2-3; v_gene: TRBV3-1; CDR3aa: CASSPTRVTDTQYF
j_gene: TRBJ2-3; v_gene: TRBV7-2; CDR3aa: CASSLVGDRSTDTQYF
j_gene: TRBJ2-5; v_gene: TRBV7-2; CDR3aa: CASSSSWGTETQYF
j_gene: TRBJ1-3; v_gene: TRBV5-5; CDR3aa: CASSSLTGGRNTIYF
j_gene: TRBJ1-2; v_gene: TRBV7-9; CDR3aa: CASSLTGEGNYGYTF
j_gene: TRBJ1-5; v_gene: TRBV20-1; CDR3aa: CSASGRGLNQPQHF
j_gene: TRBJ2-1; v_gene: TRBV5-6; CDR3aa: CASSFPGQVLLNEQFF
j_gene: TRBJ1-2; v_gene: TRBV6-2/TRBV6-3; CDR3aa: CASSSAGQQWYGYTF
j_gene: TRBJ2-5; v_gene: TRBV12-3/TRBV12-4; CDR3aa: CASSRDLAGGRKTQYF
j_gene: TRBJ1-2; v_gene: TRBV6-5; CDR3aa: CASSYSGLDYGYTF
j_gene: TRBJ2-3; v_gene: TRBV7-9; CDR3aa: CASNNRGSRLDTQYF
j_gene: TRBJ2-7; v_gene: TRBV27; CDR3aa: CASSSQGGVAEQYF
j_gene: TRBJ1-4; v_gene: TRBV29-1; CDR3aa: CSVAGTDYEKLFF
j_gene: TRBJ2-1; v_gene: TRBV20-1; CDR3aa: CSARDGGVSYNEQFF
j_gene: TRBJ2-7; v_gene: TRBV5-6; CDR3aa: CASSFLQPVSYEQYF
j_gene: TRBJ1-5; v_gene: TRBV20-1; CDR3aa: CSALTGAGMGNQPQHF
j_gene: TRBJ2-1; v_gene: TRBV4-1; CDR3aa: CASSPRVRTGGANEQFF
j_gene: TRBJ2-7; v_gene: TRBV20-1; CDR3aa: CSAEEGQGYEQYF
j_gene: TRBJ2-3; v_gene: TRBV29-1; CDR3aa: CSASGRQGITDTQYF
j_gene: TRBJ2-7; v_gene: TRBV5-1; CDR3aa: CASSLPTSGGSSGRYEQYF
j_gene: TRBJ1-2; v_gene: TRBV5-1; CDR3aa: CASSLAGGRNYGYTF
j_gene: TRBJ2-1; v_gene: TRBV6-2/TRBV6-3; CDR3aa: CASKPSRGVYNEQFF
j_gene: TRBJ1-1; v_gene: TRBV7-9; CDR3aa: CASTPLQNTEAFF
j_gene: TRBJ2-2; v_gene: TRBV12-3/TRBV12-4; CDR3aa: CASTHSLGGVPTGELFF
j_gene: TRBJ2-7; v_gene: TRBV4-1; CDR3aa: CASSQGQGPVYEQYF